This TCR beta chain derives from a study of T cells in Graves' hyperthyroidism and ophthalmopathy. TCR beta CDR3 region amplification was performed from RNA transcripts. Carried out on the TCR CDR3, a first-round RT-PCR used the HTBI primer set. MiXCR, run by TCRdb on the multiplex PCR reads, gives a single entry per CDR3 protein. The sample holds about 760,000 distinct CDR3 sequences, roughly a third seen once. The CDR3 contains 15 residues. V lost 3 bases and J 5 bases, leaving 14 bases between the germline ends. Looked up from germline, CDR1 is LNHNV and CDR2 is YYDKDF (reference sequence). Newly diagnosed patients aged 18 to 65 had hyperthyroidism of under 2 months' duration.

The TCR sequence derives from a woman in her 40s with Graves' hyperthyroidism. Sample: blood. The chain joins TRBV15 to TRBJ1-5; D is possibly TRBD1 (5 bases). This CDR3 is CATSSPRRGDQPQHF. The CDR3 DNA reads as TGTGCCACCAGCAGTCCTCGTCGAGGGGATCAGCCCCAGCATTTT.